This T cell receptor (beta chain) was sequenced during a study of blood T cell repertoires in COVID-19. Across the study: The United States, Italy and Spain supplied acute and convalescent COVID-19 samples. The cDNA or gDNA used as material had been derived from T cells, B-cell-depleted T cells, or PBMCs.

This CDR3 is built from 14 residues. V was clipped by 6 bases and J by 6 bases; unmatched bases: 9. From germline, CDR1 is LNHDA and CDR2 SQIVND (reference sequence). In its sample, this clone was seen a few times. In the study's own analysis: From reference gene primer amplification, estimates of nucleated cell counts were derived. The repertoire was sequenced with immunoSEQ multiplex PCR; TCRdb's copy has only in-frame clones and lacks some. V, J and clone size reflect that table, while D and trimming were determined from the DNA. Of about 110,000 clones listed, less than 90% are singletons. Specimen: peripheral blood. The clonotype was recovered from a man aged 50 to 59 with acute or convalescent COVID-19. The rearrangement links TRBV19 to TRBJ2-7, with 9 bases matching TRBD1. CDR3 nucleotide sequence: TGTGCCAGTAGGCCGGGACAGGGACGCGGCGAGCAGTACTTC. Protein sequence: CASRPGQGRGEQYF.